This TCR beta chain was captured by sequencing in a study of blood T cell repertoires in COVID-19. Across the study: Acute-phase and convalescent COVID-19 samples originated in the United States, Italy and Spain. PBMCs, B-cell-depleted T cells, or T cells provided the cDNA or gDNA that made up the material.

In the authors' methods: Amplifying reference gene primers gave estimates of nucleated cell counts. Here immunoSEQ multiplex PCR was the method, and the copy in TCRdb shows in-frame clones only, minus some. That table supplies the V and J calls and clone size; D and trimming were determined from the DNA. The sample gives about 150,000 clones, approximately 86% of which show up once; 3.5% to 4.5% is in the top ten. The CDR3 extends over 16 amino acids. CDR1 is SEHNR and CDR2 is FQNEAQ in the germline V gene (reference sequence). Trimming left V 5 bases short and J 0 bases short, with 11 bases between.

The sample consisted of peripheral blood. This TCR was recovered from a woman aged 60 to 75 with active or convalescent COVID-19. The genes are TRBV7-9 and TRBJ2-6; D remains unclear. The DNA for the CDR3 is TGTGCCAGCAGCCCAACACGAAGCTCTGGGGCCAACGTCCTGACTTTC. Translation gives CASSPTRSSGANVLTF.